This record looks at one T cell receptor (beta chain) sequence and its context. The target of this receptor is not known. This sample was sequenced with an Illumina HiSeq 2000. TCR beta cDNA libraries were prepared using 5'RACE template switching, which introduced a universal primer site and unique molecular identifiers. Synthesis of cDNA was primed from the TCR beta constant segment and was followed by two consecutive PCR amplification steps. The authors' analysis ran thus. MIGEC handled demultiplexing of the reads and grouping by UMI, while MiTCR was used to assemble and quantify clonotypes. To exclude erroneous sequences, any TCR cDNA sequence not supported by at least two reads was discarded. Downstream repertoire analysis used the tcR package, and clonotypes were matched across fractions by CDR3 nucleotide sequence plus V segment. Antigen specificity was annotated against VDJdb with VDJmatch, allowing one amino acid substitution in CDR3. TCRdb reprocessed the reads; each CDR3 protein sequence makes one entry, and DNA is unavailable. In this record, the V and J calls reflect TCRdb's handling and not the investigators' own analysis. The sample table records 550,000 or so distinct CDR3 sequences. Around 4% of the sample is held by the ten biggest clonotypes.

HCMV serostatus was determined by detecting HCMV-specific IgG in serum with a commercial ELISA kit. Ficoll density gradient centrifugation was used to isolate peripheral blood mononuclear cells from blood. The record originates from a study of T cells expressing NK-cell markers (dated by TCRdb to 2020 to 2021). With respect to the entire study: Three sorted T-cell subsets (CD3+CD56+NKG2C+, CD3+CD56+NKG2C- and CD3+CD56-NKG2C+) from eight donors had their TCR beta-chain repertoires profiled. The study sequenced eight donors, all healthy volunteers chosen at random: three men and five women. Seven of the eight sequenced donors were HCMV-seropositive and one was HCMV-seronegative. Sequencing of the libraries produced 2 x 150 bp reads on Illumina HiSeq 2000/2500, MiSeq or NextSeq. What the research found in general, with its limitations: In more than five donors, the dominant CD3+CD56+NKG2C+ clonotypes ranked among the top 10 CD8+ clonotypes, making up about 1.0-8% of CD8+ T cells. Those dominant clonotypes were again the most abundant among CD3+CD56-NKG2C+ cells in a handful of donors, at roughly 28.3-65%. It remained unclear whether the expanded NKG2C-expressing T cell clones were specific for HCMV antigens.

The CDR3 sequence holds 12 residues, the cysteine and phenylalanine included. The record lacks a DNA sequence. The germline V gene provides CDR1 MDHEN and CDR2 SYDVKM. The sample was blood T cells: a sorted CD56 or NKG2C T cell subset, CD4+ or CD8+ T cells, or bulk PBMC T cells (not recorded which). The rearranged segments are TRBV28 and TRBJ2-1; TCRdb calls TRBD1, which cannot be checked without DNA. The clonotype originates from a man younger than 35 in good health. Donor details come from another sample of the same person, matched by shared clones. This receptor carries the CDR3 CASTRTGTPGFF.